Shown below are 32 T cell receptor beta chains from a single sample sequenced in a study of blood T cell repertoires in COVID-19. The data were produced by immunoSEQ multiplex PCR, yet TCRdb's version contains in-frame clones alone and is incomplete. Of under 150,000 clones in the sample, about three quarters are singletons; the top ten hold roughly 9%. The sample taken for sequencing was peripheral blood. These receptors were taken from a woman aged 45 to 65 with active or convalescent COVID-19.

The chain employs TRBV28 and TRBJ1-1, with D tentatively TRBD1 (5 bases). The CDR3 contains 15 residues. The V end lost 4 bases, the J end lost 1 base, and 13 bases lay between the germline ends. Germline-derived CDR1 and CDR2 are MDHEN and SYDVKM. CDR3 nucleotide sequence: TGTGCCAGCAGTTCCCTTGAGCAGGGGAACACTGAAGCTTTCTTT. The encoded protein is CASSSLEQGNTEAFF.

Comment on this clone: This sample includes further DNA sequences coding for the same CDR3. J is TRBJ1-3 and V is TRBV28; 9 bases align to TRBD1. The J segment lost 6 bases and the V segment lost 6 bases, leaving 6 bases of the junction unmatched. The CDR3 runs 14 residues. CDR1 and CDR2 from the germline V gene are MDHEN and SYDVKM. The CDR3 sequence: CASSLGTGINTIYF. CDR3 sequence (DNA): TGTGCCAGCAGCCTCGGGACAGGGATAAACACCATATATTTT.

This chain links TRBV4-3 with TRBJ2-7; D is undetermined. The V and J ends lost 0 bases and 3 bases respectively, with 15 bases between them. Looked up from germline, CDR1 is LGHNA and CDR2 is YSLEER. The CDR3 extends over 16 amino acids. CDR3 region: CASSQERDAASYEQYF. CDR3 coding DNA: TGCGCCAGCAGCCAAGAACGTGACGCGGCGAGCTACGAGCAGTACTTC.

The rearrangement joins TRBV12-5 to TRBJ1-1; D is unclear. CDR1 is LGHNT, CDR2 FRNRAP, per germline. The CDR3 has 13 amino acids. With 5 bases removed from V and 1 base from J, the gap between germline ends came to 8 bases. The CDR3 protein is CASGLRQNTEAFF. The DNA for the CDR3 is TGTGCTAGTGGTCTCCGACAGAACACTGAAGCTTTCTTT.

J is TRBJ2-2 and V is TRBV9; D might be TRBD1 (5 bases). V was trimmed by 0 bases and J by 5 bases, leaving 14 bases between them. CDR3 length: 16 residues. The V gene's germline CDR1 is SGDLS and CDR2 YYNGEE. DNA for the CDR3: TGTGCCAGCAGCGTAGCCCCGACAGTGATTACCGGGGAGCTGTTTTTT. It is translated as CASSVAPTVITGELFF.

Only one count was recorded for this clone. V and J are TRBV27 and TRBJ1-2, with 8 bases identical to TRBD1. Germline V gene data show CDR1 as MNHEY and CDR2 as SMNVEV (reference sequence). CDR3 length: 17 residues. The V and J ends lost 6 bases and 8 bases, in that order; junction bases with no gene match: 20. Here the CDR3 DNA reads TGTGCCAGCAGGCCCTTGGCGGCGCGGACAGGGCGGTGGGGCTACACCTTC. This translates into CASRPLAARTGRWGYTF.

This sequence joins TRBV13 and TRBJ2-5, with TRBD2 identical over 8 bases. The junction had 8 bases not matched to a gene; V was cut back by 3 bases and J by 5 bases. The CDR3 has 15 amino acids. The germline V gene encodes CDR1 PRHDT and CDR2 FYEKMQ (reference sequence). The CDR3 nucleotides are TGTGCCAGCAGCTTCAAGGCTAGCGGGTGGGAGACCCAGTACTTC. Amino acid sequence: CASSFKASGWETQYF.

V usage is TRBV5-1 and J usage is TRBJ1-4, with 11 bases that match TRBD1. This CDR3 contains 15 residues. Germline CDR1 is SGHRS and CDR2 is YFSETQ. The V segment lost 2 bases and the J segment 8 bases; nucleotides outside the gene matches: 5. The CDR3 protein is CASSFWTGGEEKLFF. In nucleotides, the CDR3 is TGCGCCAGCAGCTTCTGGACAGGGGGCGAAGAAAAACTGTTTTTT.

This sequence joins TRBV7-2 and TRBJ1-6; 8 positions agree with TRBD1. Unmatched junction bases numbered 4, after V lost 1 base and J lost 8 bases. CDR3 length equals 15 residues. Germline V lookup: CDR1 SGHTA, CDR2 FQGNSA. The CDR3 spells CASSLGTGNHSPLHF. For the CDR3, the DNA is TGTGCCAGCAGCTTAGGGACAGGGAATCATTCACCCCTCCACTTT.

The chain couples TRBV19 to TRBJ1-2, with 7 bases aligning to TRBD1. The CDR3 is 14 amino acids. Germline V lookup: CDR1 LNHDA, CDR2 SQIVND (reference sequence). J gave up 8 bases and V 9 bases, and 15 bases lay outside the gene matches. The DNA for the CDR3 is TGTGCCAGCGGTGGGACAGCCCCCCTCCGGGGCTACACCTTC. It is translated as CASGGTAPLRGYTF. Complete variable domain (other parts from reference TRBV19 and TRBJ1-2): DGGITQSPKYLFRKEGQNVTLSCEQNLNHDAMYWYRQDPGQGLRLIYYSQIVNDFQKGDIAEGYSVSREKKESFPLTVTSAQKNPTAFYLCASGGTAPLRGYTFGSGTRLTVV.

The chain joins TRBV20-1 to TRBJ1-1; D uncertain. Trimming removed 3 bases at V and 10 bases at J, with 12 bases between. Germline loops: CDR1 DFQATT, CDR2 SNEGSKA (reference sequence). This CDR3 spans 11 amino acids. Here the CDR3 reads CSASDEYGAFF. The CDR3 nucleotides read TGCAGTGCTAGCGATGAGTATGGAGCTTTCTTT.

The chain combines TRBV15 with TRBJ2-3; 9 bases agree with TRBD2. The CDR3 extends over 16 amino acids. J gave up 4 bases and V 1 base, and 6 bases lay outside the gene matches. From germline, CDR1 is LNHNV and CDR2 YYDKDF (reference sequence). CDR3 in amino acids: CATSRGEGGGADTQYF. CDR3 nucleotides: TGTGCCACCAGCAGAGGCGAAGGCGGGGGGGCAGATACGCAGTATTTT.

The rearrangement links TRBV6-6 to TRBJ2-3; TRBD2 matches at 12 bases. This CDR3 spans 16 amino acids. Germline V lookup: CDR1 MNHNY, CDR2 SVGAGI (reference sequence). The ends lost 5 bases at V and 2 bases at J; junction bases unmatched: 5. The CDR3 region has the DNA TGTGCCAGCAGTCCGAGGACTAGCGGGGACACAGATACGCAGTATTTT. Protein product: CASSPRTSGDTDTQYF.

The V call is TRBV5-1, the J call TRBJ2-5; no reliable D call. Per the germline V gene, CDR1 is SGHRS and CDR2 is YFSETQ. The CDR3 extends over 14 amino acids. Deletions cut 0 bases from V and 1 base from J, with 7 bases between. The CDR3 reads CASSLGGSQETQYF. The CDR3 nucleotides are TGCGCCAGCAGCTTGGGCGGCAGCCAAGAGACCCAGTACTTC.

This chain links TRBV4-1 with TRBJ2-1, with D possibly matching TRBD1 (6 bases). The CDR3 extends over 17 amino acids. Trimming stripped 1 base from V and 3 bases from J, with 16 bases between. Looked up from germline, CDR1 is MGHRA and CDR2 is YSYEKL. The chain's CDR3 is CASSQGVPGQVYNEQFF. DNA for the CDR3: TGCGCCAGCAGCCAAGGGGTCCCGGGACAAGTCTACAATGAGCAGTTCTTC.

This clone was counted between two and nine times. The CDR3 is CASGGQDPVRAFF. CDR3 DNA sequence: TGTGCCAGCGGGGGACAGGACCCGGTAAGAGCTTTCTTT. The J gene is TRBJ1-1, the V gene TRBV5-4; 8 nucleotides align to TRBD1. The CDR3 loop spans 13 amino acids. Germline trimming cut 7 bases from V and 10 bases from J; bases unmatched to any gene: 12. Germline CDR1 and CDR2: SGHNT and YYREEE (reference sequence). Based on the CDR3 plus reference TRBV5-4 and TRBJ1-1, the full variable domain is ETGVTQSPTHLIKTRGQQVTLRCSSQSGHNTVSWYQQALGQGPQFIFQYYREEENGRGNFPPRFSGLQFPNYSSELNVNALELDDSALYLCASGGQDPVRAFFGQGTRLTVV.

Here the CDR3 reads CASSYSARVTYEQYF. In DNA form, the CDR3 reads TGTGCCAGCAGTTACTCCGCCAGGGTGACCTACGAGCAGTACTTC. This chain connects TRBV6-2 or TRBV6-3 to TRBJ2-7; D possibly corresponds to TRBD1 (5 bases). In germline, CDR1 is MNHEY, CDR2 SVGEGT. With 0 bases removed from V and 2 bases from J, the gap between germline ends came to 11 bases. This CDR3 has 15 amino acids.

The genes are TRBV19 and TRBJ1-1; D remains unclear. This CDR3 is built from 13 residues. Germline-derived CDR1 and CDR2 are LNHDA and SQIVND (reference sequence). The germline V and J ends were trimmed by 3 bases and 2 bases, with 7 bases remaining between them. CDR3 nucleotide sequence: TGTGCCAGTAGTATCTCCAGAAACACTGAAGCTTTCTTT. Translation gives CASSISRNTEAFF.

V and J are TRBV5-1 and TRBJ2-5; D is perhaps TRBD2 (6 bases). The germline V and J ends were trimmed by 1 base and 1 base, with 11 bases remaining between them. Germline assignment: CDR1 SGHRS and CDR2 YFSETQ. The CDR3 covers 15 residues. DNA of the CDR3: TGCGCCAGCAGCTTGAGTGGGGGGTTCCAAGAGACCCAGTACTTC. This translates into CASSLSGGFQETQYF.

CDR3 sequence (DNA): TGCGCCAGCAGCCAGAGCCAGGGCCACACTGAAGCTTTCTTT. This sequence encodes CASSQSQGHTEAFF. The chain recombines TRBV4-3 with TRBJ1-1; perhaps TRBD1 as D (5 bases). The CDR3 has 14 residues. Germline V CDR1 and CDR2: LGHNA, YSLEER. V shed 3 bases and J shed 3 bases, with 11 bases lying between them.

CDR3 nucleotides: TGTGCCAGCACTCACGGTCGGGAGAACACTGAAGCTTTCTTT. This translates into CASTHGRENTEAFF. The chain carries TRBV18 and TRBJ1-1; D gene unclear. V lost 8 bases and J 1 base, leaving 14 bases between the germline ends. Germline CDR1 KGHSH, CDR2 LQKENI. CDR3 size: 14 residues.

The chain combines TRBV24-1 with TRBJ2-7, with a possible D match to TRBD2 (5 bases). Between the trimmed V and J ends, which lost 8 bases and 3 bases, there was a span of 10 bases. Germline loops: CDR1 KGHDR, CDR2 SFDVKD. CDR3 size: 12 residues. The chain's CDR3 is CATTWEFYEQYF. The CDR3 nucleotides are TGTGCCACCACATGGGAGTTCTACGAGCAGTACTTC.

V gene TRBV3-1 (or the pseudogene TRBV3-2) combines with J gene TRBJ1-5, with D tentatively TRBD1 (6 bases). Trimming removed 5 bases from V and 7 bases from J, with 12 bases in between. The CDR3 is 13 amino acids. Germline CDR1 is LGHDT and CDR2 is YNNKEL (reference sequence). CDR3 nucleotide sequence: TGTGCCAGCAGCAGGGGGACAAGGCAGCCCCAGCATTTT. Encoded protein: CASSRGTRQPQHF.

The CDR3 is CASRQDRAGGELFF. The DNA for the CDR3 is TGTGCCAGCAGACAGGACAGGGCTGGCGGGGAGCTGTTTTTT. The V call is TRBV28, the J call TRBJ2-2; 8 nucleotides agree with TRBD1. The trim removed 6 bases at V and 7 bases at J, leaving 7 bases unmatched. The germline CDR1 and CDR2 sequences are MDHEN and SYDVKM. The CDR3 runs 14 residues. The whole variable domain, filled in from reference TRBV28 and TRBJ2-2, reads DVKVTQSSRYLVKRTGEKVFLECVQDMDHENMFWYRQDPGLGLRLIYFSYDVKMKEKGDIPEGYSVSREKKERFSLILESASTNQTSMYLCASRQDRAGGELFFGEGSRLTVL.

The gene calls are TRBV18 and TRBJ2-1; 12 bases fit TRBD1. Trimming took 2 bases from V and 8 from J; bases not matched to a gene: 1. In germline, CDR1 is KGHSH, CDR2 LQKENI. This CDR3 region has 14 residues. CDR3 sequence: CASSPGTGGYEQFF. The DNA for the CDR3 is TGTGCCAGCTCACCAGGGACAGGGGGCTATGAGCAGTTCTTC.

The chain is built from TRBV7-3 and TRBJ2-2, with no clear D. Trimming removed 5 bases at V and 0 bases at J, with 16 bases between. The CDR3 length is 17 residues. Germline assignment: CDR1 SGHTA and CDR2 FQGTGA. This CDR3 reads CASSPYQVRANTGELFF. In DNA form, the CDR3 reads TGTGCCAGCAGCCCCTATCAAGTTCGGGCGAACACCGGGGAGCTGTTTTTT.

This clone occurred many times. The chain combines TRBV5-4 with TRBJ1-1; D may be TRBD1 (6 bases). This CDR3 is built from 14 residues. Germline V CDR1 and CDR2: SGHNT, YYREEE (reference sequence). Trimming took 1 base from V and 3 from J, leaving 10 bases between them. The CDR3 is CASSLKGGYTEAFF. The DNA for the CDR3 is TGTGCCAGCAGCTTGAAGGGGGGGTACACTGAAGCTTTCTTT.

The chain employs TRBV7-6 and TRBJ2-5; 7 bases line up with TRBD2. Germline values: CDR1 SGHVS, CDR2 FNYEAQ. V gave up 2 bases and J gave up 5 bases; unmatched junction bases: 14. The CDR3 is 17 residues long. CDR3 in DNA: TGTGCCAGCAGCTTACTAGGTGGGAGGGCCCTTAAGGAGACCCAGTACTTC. Its translation is CASSLLGGRALKETQYF.

The chain is built from TRBV20-1 and TRBJ1-2, with TRBD1 matching over 10 bases. Germline-derived CDR1 and CDR2 are DFQATT and SNEGSKA (reference sequence). The CDR3 runs to 13 residues. With 3 bases clipped from V and 8 bases from J, the junction kept 6 bases outside the gene matches. DNA of the CDR3: TGCAGTGCTAGTAGGGGACAGGGGATAGGCTACACCTTC. Amino acids: CSASRGQGIGYTF.

This clone has a handful of counts. This chain uses TRBV20-1 with TRBJ2-7; 8 positions match TRBD2. Germline-derived CDR1 and CDR2 are DFQATT and SNEGSKA (reference sequence). After removal of 3 bases from V and 5 bases from J, the junction contained 9 bases not matched to a gene. There are 14 residues in the CDR3. The DNA for the CDR3 is TGCAGTGCTAGTATAGGAACGGGACTAGACGAGCAGTACTTC. It specifies CSASIGTGLDEQYF.

The V gene is TRBV28, the J gene TRBJ1-2; 11 positions match TRBD1. The junction had 3 bases not matched to a gene; V was cut back by 5 bases and J by 4 bases. This CDR3 has 14 residues. Germline V gene sequence: CDR1 MDHEN, CDR2 SYDVKM. In DNA form, the CDR3 reads TGTGCCAGCAGTGAAGGGACAGGGGGCTATGGCTACACCTTC. This sequence encodes CASSEGTGGYGYTF.

About this clone: A much larger clone sits a single nucleotide away, making a read error possible. This chain joins TRBV2 and TRBJ1-2; 8 bases agree with TRBD1. This CDR3 contains 12 residues. The J segment lost 8 bases and the V segment lost 7 bases, leaving 6 bases of the junction unmatched. Per germline, CDR1 SNHLY and CDR2 FYNNEI. The CDR3 DNA reads TGTGCCAGCATTGGCAGGGGGCAAGGCTACACCTTC. Translated: CASIGRGQGYTF.